This TCR beta chain was documented in a study of blood T cell repertoires in COVID-19 (TCRdb year 2020). Study-level background: Collaborator samples came from the United States, Italy and Spain and covered acute and convalescent phases of COVID-19. The prospective study material was composed of cDNA or gDNA derived from T cells, B-cell-depleted T cells, or PBMCs. The dataset comprised deeply sampled blood TCRbeta repertoires from subjects exposed to, actively infected with, or recovered from COVID-19. The repertoires were released in a freely available public database meant as a resource for research on the immune response to SARS-CoV-2. The samples were drawn from two sources: the first 160 participants of the ongoing ImmuneRACE study, and 1,000 to 1,500 subjects contributed by 6 global collaborators. A de-identified subject ID, COVID-19 status, age in years and sex were almost always included in the sample metadata. Where available, HLA class I and class II types were obtained from metadata supplied by the sample provider rather than from assay-based typing. Overall study results and their limits: The quantity of clinical and demographic metadata differed by source and by participant and was supplied without curation.

The CDR3 contains 16 residues, cysteine and phenylalanine counted. Of all the DNA, just the CDR3 is kept, 48 bases in frame from base 1. Clipping removes 0 bases from V and 6 bases from J, with 7 as the unmatched junction base count. CDR1 and CDR2 are read off the germline V gene as MGHRA and YSYEKL. A remark on this clone: What antigen it recognizes has not been identified. Base qualities are not provided; no much larger clone lies one nucleotide away.

TCRbeta CDR3 regions were amplified from genomic DNA using the immunoSEQ Assay, a bias-controlled multiplex PCR. As for how the authors treated the data: The number of nucleated cells in each sample was estimated from the amplification of reference gene primers within the assay. To quantify the absolute abundance of each unique TCRbeta CDR3 rearrangement, sequence reads were collapsed and filtered. For each sample, productive Simpson clonality was calculated as the square root of Simpson's diversity index over productive rearrangements. TCRdb retrieved this table from immuneACCESS and kept in-frame rearrangements only. Not all clones are present; in checked studies, unresolved V genes account for under half, and no reason is known for the remainder. The V and J calls and clone size were taken over from that table, and D and trimming were inferred from the DNA. The sample table records around 170,000 clones; 85% to 90% of these occur just once. Of the sample, roughly 4% falls within the top ten clones.

Collaborating institutions collected whole blood in K2EDTA tubes following their own protocols. For TCRbeta analysis, collaborator samples were shipped as frozen whole blood, as isolated PBMCs, or as DNA extracted from either sample type. Specimen: peripheral blood. The TCR sequence derives from a woman aged 65 to 85 with acute or convalescent COVID-19. The chain employs TRBV4-1 and TRBJ1-4, and 7 junction bases match TRBD1. The CDR3 sequence is CASSQEKGAVYEKLFF. The DNA sequence is as follows: TGCGCCAGCAGCCAAGAAAAGGGGGCGGTTTATGAAAAACTGTTTTTT.